What follows describes a single T cell receptor (beta chain). Authors' methods: Reference gene primer amplification in the assay estimated nucleated cell counts. TCRdb keeps only in-frame clones here, not all; method: immunoSEQ multiplex PCR. V and J calls and clone size are as listed in that table; D and trimming were resolved from the DNA. The table records 25,000 to 30,000 clones, roughly 89% of them present only once. The sample originates from a study of blood T cell repertoires in COVID-19. Overall study: Samples of COVID-19 (acute and convalescent) were obtained from the United States, Italy and Spain. PBMCs, B-cell-depleted T cells, or T cells provided the cDNA or gDNA that made up the material.

CDR3 size: 13 residues. CDR1 is MDHEN and CDR2 is SYDVKM in the germline V gene. V was trimmed by 2 bases and J by 3 bases, leaving 7 bases between them. The gene calls are TRBV28 and TRBJ1-2; no firm D call. The sample taken for sequencing was peripheral blood. The clonotype originates from a man in his sixties or seventies with acute or convalescent COVID-19. CDR3 in amino acids: CASSLVGDYGYTF. The CDR3, as DNA: TGTGCCAGCAGTTTAGTGGGCGACTATGGCTACACCTTC.